This T cell receptor beta chain is drawn from a study of beta chain features in type 1 diabetes. Study observations and caveats: High-TCR-expressing cells could be over-represented by cDNA sequencing. In these data, an HLA type influence on TCRB rearrangement remained unresolved.

Trimming cost V 1 base and J 0 bases, with 6 bases left between them. Per germline, CDR1 SGHTA and CDR2 FQGTGA. The CDR3 length is 15 residues. Points on this clone: Its antigen is undetermined.

Sorting produced populations that all topped 95% purity. The investigators reverse transcribed all of the isolated RNA, so they sequenced expressed TCRB transcripts. Clones were sequenced by immunoSEQ multiplex PCR, and TCRdb holds only the in-frame ones, with some missing. This table has about 150,000 clones, more than 9.5% appearing once. The chain is built from TRBV7-3 and TRBJ2-2; D gene ambiguous. Sequenced material: central memory CD4+ T cells from blood. This TCR was recovered from a man younger than 35 in good health. The CDR3 bases are TGTGCCAGCAGCTTAATGGCTACGAACACCGGGGAGCTGTTTTTT. Protein product: CASSLMATNTGELFF.